Given below is one T cell receptor beta chain in context. The CDR3 runs to 15 residues. CDR1 MNHEY and CDR2 SVGAGI come from the germline V gene. J gave up 3 bases and V 6 bases, and 5 bases lay outside the gene matches. Authors' processing steps: The assay estimated nucleated cells by amplifying reference gene primers. The assay was immunoSEQ multiplex PCR, and TCRdb's table has in-frame clones only and misses some. That table is the source of V, J and clone size, and D and trimming were worked out from the DNA. This sample has around 120,000 clones, with 80% to 90% found just once. This record comes from a study of blood T cell repertoires in COVID-19. About the study: Donors in the United States, Italy and Spain gave samples during acute or convalescent COVID-19. From T cells, B-cell-depleted T cells, or PBMCs came the material, which was cDNA or gDNA.

The chain has TRBV6-5 and TRBJ1-5, with 10 bases that match TRBD1. The sample comprised peripheral blood. This TCR was sampled from a woman aged 45-59 years with active or convalescent COVID-19. The CDR3 bases are TGTGCCAGCAGCTTGGGACAGGGGTACAATCAGCCCCAGCATTTT. Translation: CASSLGQGYNQPQHF.